The 22 T cell receptor beta chains listed next were all sequenced from one sample in a study of T cells after yellow fever vaccination. TCRdb ran MiXCR on the 5' RACE reads and lists one entry per CDR3 protein. The sample consists of 90,000 to 150,000 distinct CDR3 sequences, roughly 6.8% of them appearing once. The sequencing here drew on CD4+ T cells sorted from PBMCs, taken roughly 47 days after the first yellow fever vaccination. The receptor source for this set is a young man who received the YFV17D yellow fever vaccine.

In its sample, this clonotype was seen many times. The rearrangement uses TRBV7-2 and TRBJ2-5; possible D gene TRBD1, 6 bases. V lost 6 bases and J lost 5, with 13 bases in between. The CDR3 sequence is 13 residues long. From germline, CDR1 is SGHTA and CDR2 FQGNSA. The CDR3 loop is CASRVGAAETQYF. The CDR3 region has the DNA TGTGCCAGCAGGGTGGGGGCGGCGGAGACCCAGTACTTC.

This clonotype has at least ten counts. This chain joins TRBV28 and TRBJ2-7, with D perhaps given as TRBD1 or TRBD2 (6 bases each). The CDR3 is 16 amino acids. V was trimmed by 7 bases and J by 5 bases, leaving 24 bases between them. Germline lookup yields CDR1 MDHEN and CDR2 SYDVKM. The CDR3 reads CASNTGGPPSVDEQYV. DNA for the CDR3: TGTGCCAGCAATACTGGGGGGCCTCCTTCGGTTGACGAGCAGTACGTC.

In this sample, this clonotype turned up many times. V and J are TRBV4-2 and TRBJ2-3, with unresolved D. The germline V and J ends were trimmed by 1 base and 6 bases, with 11 bases remaining between them. Per germline, CDR1 LGHNA and CDR2 YNFKEQ. This CDR3 is built from 14 residues. CDR3 sequence (DNA): TGTGCCAGCAGCCAAGTTGGGAAGTCCGATACGCAGTATTTT. It yields the protein CASSQVGKSDTQYF.

The chain recombines TRBV28 with TRBJ1-2; D is undetermined. V shed 1 base and J shed 6 bases, with 12 bases lying between them. Germline V gene sequence: CDR1 MDHEN, CDR2 SYDVKM. This CDR3 has 14 amino acids. The CDR3 region is CASSLSPRLHGYTF. In DNA form, the CDR3 reads TGTGCCAGCAGTTTATCCCCCAGACTCCATGGCTACACCTTC.

This clonotype was seen repeatedly, ten times or more. The chain links TRBV5-1 to TRBJ1-1; a possible D gene is TRBD1 (5 bases). Germline CDR1 SGHRS, CDR2 YFSETQ. V dropped 3 bases and J dropped 1 base, with 10 bases sitting between them. The CDR3 extends over 14 amino acids. CDR3 residues: CASSSAQGNTEAFF. For the CDR3, the DNA is TGCGCCAGCAGCTCGGCCCAGGGGAACACTGAAGCTTTCTTT.

This clonotype was seen repeatedly, ten times or more. The V gene is TRBV7-2, the J gene TRBJ2-2; D gene ambiguous. V shed 1 base and J shed 0 bases, with 12 bases lying between them. Germline assignment: CDR1 SGHTA and CDR2 FQGNSA. The CDR3 has 17 residues. This CDR3 reads CASSLVFASANTGELFF. CDR3 sequence (DNA): TGTGCCAGCAGCTTAGTTTTTGCCAGCGCGAACACCGGGGAGCTGTTTTTT.

This clonotype was observed at least ten times. The chain employs TRBV5-1 and TRBJ1-1; perhaps TRBD1 as D (6 bases). This CDR3 is built from 14 residues. Germline V gives CDR1 SGHRS, CDR2 YFSETQ. The V end lost 7 bases, the J end lost 0 bases, and 13 bases lay between the germline ends. The CDR3 reads CASCQGSMNTEAFF. The CDR3 nucleotides are TGCGCCAGCTGCCAGGGGAGTATGAACACTGAAGCTTTCTTT.

This clonotype has a handful of counts. The chain links TRBV5-1 to TRBJ1-1; tentatively, D is TRBD1 (6 bases). Germline CDR1 is SGHRS and CDR2 is YFSETQ. The ends were cut back, 4 bases at V and 3 bases at J, with 10 bases in the middle. There are 13 residues in the CDR3. Written as DNA, the CDR3 is TGCGCCAGCAGCCGGGAGGGGGACACTGAAGCTTTCTTT. This translates into CASSREGDTEAFF.

A note on this clonotype: The junction shows a germline mismatch at one end, possibly a read error. This rearrangement joins TRBV7-7 to TRBJ2-2; no reliable D call. This CDR3 region has 13 residues. In germline, CDR1 is SSHAT, CDR2 FNYEAQ (reference sequence). DNA of the CDR3: TGTGCTAGCAGCTTATCCTCCTTATCGGAGCTGTTTTTT. This translates into CASSLSSLSELFF.

This chain uses TRBV7-3 with TRBJ2-3; D ambiguous. This CDR3 contains 14 residues. Germline V gene data show CDR1 as SGHTA and CDR2 as FQGTGA. Between the trimmed V and J ends, which lost 4 bases and 2 bases, there was a span of 10 bases. Written as DNA, the CDR3 is TGTGCCAGCAGCTCCTCGATAAACACAGATACGCAGTATTTT. Translation: CASSSSINTDTQYF.

This clonotype was observed at least ten times. The chain is built from TRBV3-1 and TRBJ1-1; no firm D call. Germline loops: CDR1 LGHDT, CDR2 YNNKEL (reference sequence). The ends were cut back, 6 bases at V and 5 bases at J, with 13 bases in the middle. This CDR3 is 13 amino acids long. CDR3 sequence reads: CASSRQARTEAFF. CDR3 sequence (DNA): TGTGCCAGCAGTCGCCAGGCTCGGACTGAAGCTTTCTTT.

In this sample, this clonotype turned up a few times. V and J are TRBV19 and TRBJ1-5; the D gene is possibly TRBD1 (5 bases). The germline V gene encodes CDR1 LNHDA and CDR2 SQIVND (reference sequence). The CDR3 runs to 13 residues. Between the trimmed V and J ends, which lost 6 bases and 5 bases, there was a span of 11 bases. The CDR3 reads CASSSGRHQPQHF. The DNA for the CDR3 is TGTGCCAGTAGCTCGGGGCGCCATCAGCCCCAGCATTTT. Drawing the rest from reference TRBV19 and TRBJ1-5, the complete variable domain is DGGITQSPKYLFRKEGQNVTLSCEQNLNHDAMYWYRQDPGQGLRLIYYSQIVNDFQKGDIAEGYSVSREKKESFPLTVTSAQKNPTAFYLCASSSGRHQPQHFGDGTRLSIL.

This clonotype occurred many times. The CDR3 spells CASSLNQGDEQYF. In DNA form, the CDR3 reads TGTGCCAGCAGCTTAAACCAGGGGGACGAGCAGTACTTC. This chain links TRBV7-6 with TRBJ2-7, with 7 bases that match TRBD1. The germline V gene encodes CDR1 SGHVS and CDR2 FNYEAQ. Germline trimming cut 2 bases from V and 5 bases from J; bases unmatched to any gene: 3. The CDR3 covers 13 residues.

In this sample, this clonotype turned up many times. The chain combines TRBV12-3 or TRBV12-4 with TRBJ1-2; maybe TRBD1 (5 bases). V lost 6 bases to trimming and J lost 4 bases, with 12 bases between them. The CDR3 sequence is 13 residues long. The CDR3 coding sequence is TGTGCCAGCAGGGGGGGACGGTCCTATGGCTACACCTTC. Its protein product is CASRGGRSYGYTF.

This clonotype appeared a few times. This chain joins TRBV7-8 and TRBJ2-7, with unresolved D. From germline, CDR1 is SGHVS and CDR2 FQNEAQ. With 1 base removed from V and 6 bases from J, the gap between germline ends came to 10 bases. CDR3 length: 13 amino acids. The CDR3 bases are TGTGCCAGCAGCTTAGATAGGTGGGGCGAGCAGTACGTC. Protein sequence: CASSLDRWGEQYV.

At least ten counts were recorded for this clonotype. The V and J genes are TRBV12-3 or TRBV12-4 and TRBJ1-2; D gene unclear. With 6 bases removed from V and 6 bases from J, the gap between germline ends came to 14 bases. This CDR3 is 13 amino acids long. CDR3 bases: TGTGCCAGCAGCCGCAGGAGGATAGATGGCTACACCTTC. This encodes CASSRRRIDGYTF.

This clonotype was observed at least ten times. The rearrangement uses TRBV12-5 and TRBJ2-6; D not certain. This CDR3 spans 15 amino acids. Germline V CDR1 and CDR2: LGHNT, FRNRAP. The DNA of the CDR3 is TGTGCCACGGCCGGTGGCAGCTCTGGGGCCAACGTCCTGACTTTC. It encodes CATAGGSSGANVLTF.

This clonotype has at least ten counts. V gene TRBV7-6 combines with J gene TRBJ2-3; D not certain. V was pared by 7 bases and J by 4 bases, with 15 bases between. CDR1 and CDR2 from the germline V gene are SGHVS and FNYEAQ. The CDR3 loop spans 14 amino acids. The CDR3 region has the DNA TGTGCCAGCATGTCTTACCAGAAAGCAGATACGCAGTATTTT. As protein: CASMSYQKADTQYF.

This clonotype occurred a few times. V and J are TRBV18 and TRBJ2-7; the D is unclear. Germline V CDR1 and CDR2: KGHSH, LQKENI. The V end was cut by 6 bases, the J end by 2 bases, with 11 bases between. The CDR3 extends over 13 amino acids. CDR3 DNA: TGTGCCAGCTCGTCCGACCAGGCCTACGAGCAGTACGTC. The encoded protein is CASSSDQAYEQYV.

This clonotype was seen repeatedly, ten times or more. V is TRBV4-2 and J is TRBJ2-3, with D tentatively TRBD2 (5 bases). Germline V gives CDR1 LGHNA, CDR2 YNFKEQ. With 4 bases removed from V and 4 bases from J, the gap between germline ends came to 18 bases. This CDR3 contains 16 residues. The CDR3 reads CASSPRGDRSSDTQYF. The CDR3 DNA is TGTGCCAGCAGCCCCCGGGGTGATCGTTCTTCAGATACGCAGTATTTT.

The table lists this clonotype with many counts. This chain links TRBV4-1 with TRBJ2-7, with D possibly being TRBD1 or TRBD2 (5 bases each). This CDR3 has 16 amino acids. The V gene lost 2 bases and the J gene lost 4 bases, with 18 bases spanning the gap. Germline V gene data show CDR1 as MGHRA and CDR2 as YSYEKL. CDR3 in amino acids: CASSQNSGMRGYEQYF. CDR3 DNA sequence: TGCGCCAGCAGCCAAAATAGTGGGATGAGGGGATACGAGCAGTACTTC.

A note on this clonotype: A read error may account for a junction end that differs from germline. The CDR3 region is CASSRTRLGIF. CDR3 coding DNA: TGTGCCAGCAGTCGCACTCGACTGGGGATCTTC. The chain combines TRBV12-3 or TRBV12-4 with TRBJ1-2; D is unclear. The CDR3 is 11 residues long.